This T cell receptor (beta chain) was recorded in a study of T cell responses to AZD1222 COVID-19 vaccine. This clone was recorded only once. Its target is not known. Using immunoSEQ multiplex PCR, the repertoire was profiled, and TCRdb retains in-frame clones only, with some absent. The data hold 150,000 or so clones, with about 92% observed a single time. Study-level points and caveats: Baseline testing showed seropositivity in only six AZD1222 recipients.

This clonotype was obtained from an adult in good health. The sequencing here drew on peripheral blood, taken on day 0 of AZD1222 vaccination.

CDR3 region: CASSFSGANVLTF. CDR3 in DNA: TGTGCCAGCAGCTTTTCTGGGGCCAACGTCCTGACTTTC. The chain joins TRBV5-6 to TRBJ2-6; D remains unclear. This CDR3 has 13 residues. Germline V gives CDR1 SGHDT, CDR2 YYEEEE. The V end was cut by 2 bases, the J end by 1 base, with 1 base between.